This T cell receptor (beta chain) was sequenced during a study of identical twins. Template switching added a universal primer site; cDNA carried unique molecular identifiers. Each CDR3 protein is one row after TCRdb ran MiXCR on the 5' RACE reads. The sample carries about 570,000 distinct CDR3 sequences, just under 10% recorded once. V gave up 5 bases and J gave up 4 bases, with 10 bases separating them. The length of the CDR3 is 13 residues. Germline V gives CDR1 SGHTA, CDR2 FQGNSA. Healthy Caucasians were all of the donors. This clonotype has only a few counts. The same sample was also used in a study of yellow fever vaccine responses in identical twins.

What was sequenced was PBMCs. The TCR sequence derives from a woman aged 18-35 years in good health. This chain connects TRBV7-2 to TRBJ2-3; maybe TRBD2 (5 bases). CDR3 in amino acids: CASSLWESDTQYF. CDR3 in DNA: TGTGCCAGCAGCCTTTGGGAGTCAGATACGCAGTATTTT.